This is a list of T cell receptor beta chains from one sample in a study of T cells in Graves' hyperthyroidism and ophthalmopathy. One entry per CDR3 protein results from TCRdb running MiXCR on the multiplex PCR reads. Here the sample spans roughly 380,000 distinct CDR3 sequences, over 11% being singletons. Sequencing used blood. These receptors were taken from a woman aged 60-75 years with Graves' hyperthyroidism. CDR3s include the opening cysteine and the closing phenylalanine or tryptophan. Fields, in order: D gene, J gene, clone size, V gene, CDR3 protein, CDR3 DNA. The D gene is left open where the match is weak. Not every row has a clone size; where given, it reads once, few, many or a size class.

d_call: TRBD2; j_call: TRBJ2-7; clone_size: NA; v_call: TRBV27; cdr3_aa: CASSLSGGRLREQYF; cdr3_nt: TGTGCCAGCAGTTTATCGGGGGGGAGATTGCGGGAGCAGTACTTC
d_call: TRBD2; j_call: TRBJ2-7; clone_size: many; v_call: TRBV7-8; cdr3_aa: CASSEREGHYEQYF; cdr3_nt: TGTGCCAGCAGCGAGCGGGAGGGCCACTACGAGCAGTACTTC
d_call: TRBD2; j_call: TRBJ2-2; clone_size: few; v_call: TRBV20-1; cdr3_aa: CSARRSGRSGELFF; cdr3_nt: TGCAGTGCTAGACGGAGCGGGAGGTCCGGGGAGCTGTTTTTT
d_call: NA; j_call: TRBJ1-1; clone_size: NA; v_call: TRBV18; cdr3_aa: CAISDRSEAFF; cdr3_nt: TGTGCCATCTCTGACAGGTCTGAAGCTTTCTTT
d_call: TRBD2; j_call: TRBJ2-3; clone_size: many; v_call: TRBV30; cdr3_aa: CAFGLAGVSTDTQYF; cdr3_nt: TGTGCCTTCGGACTAGCGGGAGTGAGCACAGATACGCAGTATTTT
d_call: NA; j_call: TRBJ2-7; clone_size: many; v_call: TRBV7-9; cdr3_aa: CASSHTSSGAYEQYF; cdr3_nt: TGTGCCAGCAGCCATACTAGTAGCGGAGCCTACGAGCAGTACTTC
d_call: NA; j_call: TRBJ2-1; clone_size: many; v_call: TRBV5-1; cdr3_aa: CASSLSPGNYNEQFF; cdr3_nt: TGCGCCAGCAGCTTGAGTCCCGGGAATTACAATGAGCAGTTCTTC
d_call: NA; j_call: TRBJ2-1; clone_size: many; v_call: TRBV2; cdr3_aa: CASRATLTTEQFF; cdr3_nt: TGTGCCAGCAGGGCTACCCTTACGACTGAGCAGTTCTTC
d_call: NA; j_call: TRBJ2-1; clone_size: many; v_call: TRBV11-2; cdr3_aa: CASSKVRLNTYNEQFF; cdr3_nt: TGTGCCAGCAGCAAAGTCCGACTTAACACCTACAATGAGCAGTTCTTC
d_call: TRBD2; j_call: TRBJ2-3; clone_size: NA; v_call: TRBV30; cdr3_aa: CAWTSGRAGTQYF; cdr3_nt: TGTGCCTGGACTAGCGGGAGGGCCGGTACGCAGTATTTT
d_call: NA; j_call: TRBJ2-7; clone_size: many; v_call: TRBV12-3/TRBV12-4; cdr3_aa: CASSPRAGQGGSYEQYF; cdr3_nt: TGTGCCAGCAGTCCTAGGGCGGGCCAGGGGGGGTCCTACGAGCAGTACTTC
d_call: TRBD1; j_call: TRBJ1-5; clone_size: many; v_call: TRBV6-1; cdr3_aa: CASIDLATGGRGSQPQHF; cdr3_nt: TGTGCCAGCATCGATTTAGCAACAGGGGGCCGCGGGAGTCAGCCCCAGCATTTT
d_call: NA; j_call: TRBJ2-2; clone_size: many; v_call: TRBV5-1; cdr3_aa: CASSPQGSNTGELFF; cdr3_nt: TGCGCCAGCAGCCCCCAAGGATCTAACACCGGGGAGCTGTTTTTT
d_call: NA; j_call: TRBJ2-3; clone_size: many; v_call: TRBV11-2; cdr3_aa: CASSFSAQGGRDTQYF; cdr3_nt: TGTGCCAGCAGCTTTTCGGCCCAGGGCGGGCGAGATACGCAGTATTTT
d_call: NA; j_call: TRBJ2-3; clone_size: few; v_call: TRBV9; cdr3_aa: CASSVVGVNTDTQYF; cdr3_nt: TGTGCCAGCAGCGTAGTTGGGGTGAACACAGATACGCAGTATTTT
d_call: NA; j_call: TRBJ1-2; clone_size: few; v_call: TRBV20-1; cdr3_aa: CSATLTNYGYTF; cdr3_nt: TGCAGTGCTACCCTGACCAACTATGGCTACACCTTC
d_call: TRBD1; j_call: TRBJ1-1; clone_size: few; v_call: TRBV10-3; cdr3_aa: CAISESRGQGRAFF; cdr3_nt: TGTGCCATCAGTGAGTCGAGGGGACAGGGACGAGCTTTCTTT
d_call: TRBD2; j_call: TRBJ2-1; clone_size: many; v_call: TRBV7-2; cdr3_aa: CASSLVGTSGIGRNEQFF; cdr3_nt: TGTGCCAGCAGCTTAGTGGGGACTAGCGGGATTGGGAGAAATGAGCAGTTCTTC
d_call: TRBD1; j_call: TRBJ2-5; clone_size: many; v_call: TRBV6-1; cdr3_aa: CASSNPGQAQETQYF; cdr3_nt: TGTGCCAGCAGTAACCCCGGACAGGCACAAGAGACCCAGTACTTC
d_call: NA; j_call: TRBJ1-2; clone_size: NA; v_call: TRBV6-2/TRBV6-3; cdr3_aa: CASRLNQVVGYTF; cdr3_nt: TGTGCCAGCAGACTCAACCAGGTTGTTGGCTACACCTTC
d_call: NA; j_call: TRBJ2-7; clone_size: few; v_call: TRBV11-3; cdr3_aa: CASSLRGFVETQYF; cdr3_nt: TGTGCCAGCAGCTTAAGGGGTTTTGTTGAAACGCAGTACTTC
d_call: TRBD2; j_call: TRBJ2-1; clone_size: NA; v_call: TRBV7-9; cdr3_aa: CASSLALLAEDYNEQFF; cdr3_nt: TGTGCCAGCAGCTTAGCCCTTCTAGCGGAGGACTACAATGAGCAGTTCTTC
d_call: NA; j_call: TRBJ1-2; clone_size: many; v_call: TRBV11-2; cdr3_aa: CASSPGAAPFGYTF; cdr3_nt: TGTGCCAGCAGCCCAGGCGCTGCTCCGTTTGGCTACACCTTC
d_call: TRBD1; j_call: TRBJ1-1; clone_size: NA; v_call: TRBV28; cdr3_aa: CASSPIGQGGNTEAFF; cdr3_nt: TGTGCCAGCAGTCCGATCGGACAGGGGGGGAATACTGAAGCTTTCTTT
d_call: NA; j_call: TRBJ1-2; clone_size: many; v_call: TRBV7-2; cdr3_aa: CASNLNARPDYGYTF; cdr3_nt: TGTGCCAGCAACTTAAATGCCCGACCCGACTATGGCTACACCTTC
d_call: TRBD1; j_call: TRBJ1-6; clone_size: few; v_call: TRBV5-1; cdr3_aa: CASSAGTGGNNSPLHF; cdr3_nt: TGCGCCAGCAGCGCAGGGACAGGGGGGAATAATTCACCCCTCCACTTT
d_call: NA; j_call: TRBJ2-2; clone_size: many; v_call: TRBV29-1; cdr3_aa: CSVADRHGDGELFF; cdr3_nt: TGCAGCGTTGCGGACCGCCACGGGGACGGGGAGCTGTTTTTT